This is a list of T cell receptor beta chains from one sample in a study of PD-L1 blockade in urothelial cancer. The repertoire was sequenced with immunoSEQ multiplex PCR; TCRdb's copy has only in-frame clones and lacks some. The table records 130,000 or so clones, about 88% of them present only once. The sequenced sample was PBMCs, obtained around atezolizumab (anti-PD-L1) treatment. These receptors were collected from a man aged 45-60 years with urothelial cancer. CDR3s include the opening cysteine and the closing phenylalanine or tryptophan. D genes are given only for firm matches. The size entry is marked missing in some rows and otherwise reads once, few, many or a size class.

J gene: TRBJ1-1
V gene: TRBV2
D gene: -
clone size: -
CDR3 protein: CASTGEGHRFGTEAFF
CDR3 DNA: TGTGCCAGCACTGGGGAGGGACATCGATTTGGCACTGAAGCTTTCTTT

J gene: TRBJ2-1
V gene: TRBV11-2
D gene: TRBD2
clone size: -
CDR3 protein: CASSLRLAGVDEQFF
CDR3 DNA: TGTGCCAGCAGCCTGAGACTAGCGGGGGTTGATGAGCAGTTCTTC

J gene: TRBJ2-1
V gene: TRBV7-2
D gene: TRBD2
clone size: -
CDR3 protein: CASSLGTSGSIEQFF
CDR3 DNA: TGTGCCAGCAGCTTAGGGACTAGCGGGAGTATTGAGCAGTTCTTC

J gene: TRBJ2-5
V gene: TRBV18
D gene: TRBD2
clone size: -
CDR3 protein: CASSPPSSGRAETQYF
CDR3 DNA: TGTGCCAGCTCACCCCCTTCTAGCGGGAGGGCCGAGACCCAGTACTTC

J gene: TRBJ2-4
V gene: TRBV18
D gene: -
clone size: -
CDR3 protein: CASSSKGQGGGIQYF
CDR3 DNA: TGTGCCAGCTCAAGCAAGGGCCAGGGGGGCGGCATTCAGTACTTC

J gene: TRBJ2-2
V gene: TRBV9
D gene: TRBD1
clone size: -
CDR3 protein: CASSVHRDSFTGELFF
CDR3 DNA: TGTGCCAGCAGCGTACACCGGGACAGCTTCACCGGGGAGCTGTTTTTT

J gene: TRBJ2-2
V gene: TRBV30
D gene: -
clone size: -
CDR3 protein: CACRDIGELFF
CDR3 DNA: TGTGCCTGCAGGGACATCGGGGAGCTGTTTTTT

J gene: TRBJ1-1
V gene: TRBV27
D gene: -
clone size: -
CDR3 protein: CASSLRWNTEAFF
CDR3 DNA: TGTGCCAGCAGTTTACGTTGGAACACTGAAGCTTTCTTT

J gene: TRBJ1-2
V gene: TRBV15
D gene: -
clone size: few
CDR3 protein: CATSRDSPGNYGYTF
CDR3 DNA: TGTGCCACCAGCAGAGATTCCCCGGGAAACTATGGCTACACCTTC

J gene: TRBJ2-2
V gene: TRBV27
D gene: TRBD2
clone size: -
CDR3 protein: CASSLRTSGSTGELFF
CDR3 DNA: TGTGCCAGCAGTTTACGGACTAGCGGGAGTACCGGGGAGCTGTTTTTT

J gene: TRBJ2-3
V gene: TRBV19
D gene: TRBD1
clone size: -
CDR3 protein: CASSDTGGSTDTQYF
CDR3 DNA: TGTGCCAGTAGTGACACAGGGGGAAGCACAGATACGCAGTATTTT

J gene: TRBJ2-3
V gene: TRBV11-2
D gene: TRBD2
clone size: -
CDR3 protein: CASSLVRAGADTQYF
CDR3 DNA: TGTGCCAGCAGCTTAGTACGAGCGGGAGCGGATACGCAGTATTTT

J gene: TRBJ1-1
V gene: TRBV2
D gene: -
clone size: few
CDR3 protein: CASSDYGGQVTEAFF
CDR3 DNA: TGTGCCAGCAGTGATTACGGGGGTCAAGTCACTGAAGCTTTCTTT

J gene: TRBJ2-1
V gene: TRBV4-1
D gene: TRBD1
clone size: -
CDR3 protein: CASTERTGRTWNGEQFF
CDR3 DNA: TGCGCCAGCACTGAAAGGACAGGGAGGACCTGGAATGGTGAGCAGTTCTTC

J gene: TRBJ2-1
V gene: TRBV2
D gene: TRBD1
clone size: -
CDR3 protein: CASSTLQGAGNEQFF
CDR3 DNA: TGTGCCAGCAGTACGTTACAGGGGGCGGGTAATGAGCAGTTCTTC

J gene: TRBJ1-5
V gene: TRBV28
D gene: -
clone size: -
CDR3 protein: CASSLSGRRVGQPQHF
CDR3 DNA: TGTGCCAGCAGTTTAAGCGGTCGACGAGTTGGTCAGCCCCAGCATTTT

J gene: TRBJ1-2
V gene: TRBV6-4
D gene: -
clone size: -
CDR3 protein: CASSEAWTVSGGYTF
CDR3 DNA: TGTGCCAGCAGTGAGGCATGGACAGTATCGGGTGGCTACACCTTC